This T cell receptor (beta chain) came from a study of cytomegalovirus exposure and HLA in healthy donors (TCRdb year 2017). Broadly, across the study: An earlier analysis of approximately 640 of the donors reported about 250 Gb of sequence data and some 100 million unique TCR beta sequences from 150 million to 200 million T cells. An early release covering 550 to 650 HLA-typed donors comprised about 300 gigabases of sequencing data and approximately 85 million unique TCR sequences. Of the approximately 400 genotyped donors, about 80% fell in the genetic ancestry cluster associated with self-reported Caucasian donors. The aim of the study was to test whether cataloging public T cell receptors could identify signatures of past pathogen exposure. Using immunosequencing, the study profiled T cell repertoires from 666 subjects and related those repertoires to cytomegalovirus serostatus. A separate validation cohort of 90 to 150 different subjects was used in addition to the approximately 670-subject first cohort. To predict cytomegalovirus infection status, the study brought together high-throughput TCR immunosequencing, statistical association of individual TCRs with disease status, and machine learning. A later analysis re-analyzed previously published TCR beta repertoires from 666 donors and added high-resolution HLA genotyping to study TCR occurrence patterns. In the later analysis, no new phenotypic data were used to find candidate immune exposures; instead, reliance was placed on TCR beta sequences and their occurrence across donors. An earlier analysis of some 500 of the donors applied high-throughput TCR beta sequencing to assess whether each TCR beta V gene segment acted as functional or pseudogenic. Donor age, sex, ethnicity and CMV serostatus were collected together with the repertoire data. A later genetic analysis took genome-wide SNP genotypes for about 55% of the 666 donors and used that subset as a discovery cohort. Every repertoire in the discovery cohort had been generated on one and the same sequencing platform. HLA typing included class I and class II loci at four-digit resolution. Typing coverage varied by locus: 629-630 donors for A, B, C, DRB1 and DQB1; roughly 500 for DQA1; around 570 for DPA1; around 450 for DPB1. Roughly 5 DR-DQ haplotypes were treated as single units for association and clustering because of strong linkage in the cohort. On average, around 200,000 unique TCR beta nucleotide sequences were sequenced per donor among about 400 genotyped donors of the cohort, with roughly 18% of those sequences being non-productive. Points the paper makes about the study in general: When HLA alleles, especially DR and DQ, strongly co-occurred, TCR associations were difficult to assign to individual alleles. Correlated functional status among segregating V segments might reflect linkage disequilibrium, but an unknown experimental factor could not be ruled out. In both the original and validation cohorts, the classifier was reported to diagnose cytomegalovirus status with high specificity and sensitivity. Some IMGT-functional V segments, including TRBV6-2 and TRBV6-3, could not be distinguished by the 87-base-pair reads and were therefore excluded. The study gave a list of 150 to 200 TCR beta chains associated with cytomegalovirus. Most TCR sequences were observed very rarely across donors, whereas some public TCRs were present in many individuals. According to a later analysis, TCR association rates differed among HLA loci, with DRB1 alleles showing the most associated TCRs and HLA-C alleles showing the fewest. Most CMV-associated TCR beta chains appeared to be HLA-restricted in a later analysis, and the HLA associations seemed to be driven largely by CMV exposure. A further reported finding was that TCR beta sequences accurately predicted the HLA-A and HLA-B alleles for most subjects in the first cohort. In an earlier analysis of under 600 of the donors, most TCR beta V segments were observed in productive rearrangements about 87% or about 30% of the time, broadly matching IMGT annotations. In vitro tests confirmed that a few of the cytomegalovirus-associated TCR beta chains recognize cytomegalovirus antigens. A later genetic analysis associated a missense DCLRE1C variant with V-gene and J-gene trimming of TCR beta chains, and an independent cohort replicated the association. The cohort was sequenced for TCR beta chains only, and without alpha or paired-chain data the features that could be detected were limited. Sequencing depth was assumed to be roughly uniform across donors in the presence/absence analyses, though that assumption may not hold. In a later analysis, HLA-associated TCR beta chains were found to be more clonally expanded and to have lower generation probabilities than equally common non-associated chains. CMV serostatus was the only immune exposure information available for the cohort. A later analysis associated 17,000 or so TCR beta sequences with specific HLA alleles at a false discovery rate of 0.05. In a later analysis, several top co-occurrence clusters were reported to appear linked to parvovirus B19, influenza, CMV and Epstein-Barr virus. Compared with the roughly 700-donor mean, donors in an Asian-associated ancestry cluster had fewer N-insertions in productive TCRs, according to a later genetic analysis. HLA typing was unavailable for some donors at each locus, so association tests used only the typed subset. According to the authors, the approach could potentially be generalized to other disease states and immunological phenotypes. A cluster of highly shared sequence variants was judged likely to represent a technical artifact of the sequencing pipeline. The earlier analysis of 587 of the donors excluded 15 to 20 rarely observed V segments, including chromosome 9 orphons, because counts were too low.

About this clone itself: Its antigen remains unidentified. No base quality information exists; no much larger clone differs at one position.

Libraries were made using the immunoSEQ multiplex PCR assay. For the multiplex PCR, a mixture combining 60 forward primers for TCR Vbeta segments and 13 reverse primers for TCR Jbeta segments was used. The CDR3 region of rearranged TCR beta genes was amplified from genomic DNA by a multiplex PCR assay. On the Illumina HiSeq System, the amplified TCR beta libraries were sequenced as 87-base-pair reads. In the original analysis: A later analysis counted about 82 million unique TCR beta chains across the 550 to 700 repertoires, and about 10 million of these chains were shared by at least two donors. Raw reads were error-corrected and collapsed into unique sequences by a nearest-neighbor algorithm in which closely related sequences were merged to remove PCR and sequencing errors. Alignment of CDR3 sequences to IMGT reference sequences was used to assign V, D and J gene segments. For a sequence to be retained, a match of at least six nucleotides to both a V gene segment and a J gene segment was required. Rearrangements were classified as productive when the CDR3 lacked stop codons and remained in frame with V and J, and all other rearrangements were classified as non-productive. CDR3 was defined according to IMGT convention as the region running from the second conserved V-encoded cysteine to the conserved J-encoded phenylalanine. In an earlier analysis of around 540 of the donors, sequences lacking an unambiguous match to a single V gene segment were excluded. In an earlier analysis of several hundred of the donors, V segments were called functional above 56.7% productive rearrangements and were called segregating when the between-donor standard deviation exceeded 5%. A statistical classification framework was developed to diagnose cytomegalovirus status using the catalog of TCR beta chain sequences. In a later analysis, V and J genes were assigned by comparing TCR nucleotide sequences against IMGT/GENE-DB human TR gene sequences. In a later analysis, CDR3 sequences and most-parsimonious VDJ recombination scenarios were assigned using the TCRdist pipeline. A later analysis defined each TCR beta chain by its CDR3 amino acid sequence plus V-gene family, and excluded reads lacking a unique V-gene family. To address suspected cross-contamination and a sequencing artifact, a later analysis removed some 620 highly shared, low-generation-probability nucleotide sequences. In a later analysis, a clonal expansion index was calculated for each public chain from normalized within-repertoire ranks of inferred template counts. In a later analysis, generation probabilities were computed using a VDJ recombination model fitted to out-of-frame rearrangements, and the results were checked against IGoR. In a later analysis, TCR-TCR, TCR-HLA and TCR-CMV co-occurrence was scored with hypergeometric tests, and a repertoire-size bias correction was applied to TCR pairs. A later analysis estimated false discovery rates by permuting HLA or CMV assignments 20 times. In a later analysis, co-occurring TCRs were grouped using DBSCAN, and TCRdist sequence similarity was added for clustering within HLA-allele-positive subsets. For co-occurrence clustering, repertoires with fewer than 30,000 or more than 120,000 public chains were excluded, along with roughly 5 repertoires with anomalous nucleotide sharing. As stored in TCRdb, this immuneACCESS dataset retains in-frame rearrangements with V and J assigned. A fraction of the clones does not appear; measured against another copy, unresolved V genes explain less than half of the discrepancy, and the remainder lacks a known reason. V and J calls and clone size are as listed in that table; D and trimming were resolved from the DNA. The sample includes 120,000 or so clones, with over 80% observed a single time. The ten largest clones take up less than 0.25% of the sample.

The cohort comprised hundreds of healthy bone marrow donors. At the time of sampling, every cohort member was nominally healthy, though immune exposures that went unrecorded were likely present. The donor was CMV seronegative and belonged to the group of 352 seronegative cohort members. A peripheral blood sample was provided by each donor, and peripheral blood mononuclear cells were used for TCR beta sequencing. Genomic DNA was extracted from the blood cell samples with the Qiagen DNeasy Blood Extraction Kit. The germline V gene gives CDR1 as SGHRS and CDR2 as YFSETQ. Inclusive of the bounding cysteine and phenylalanine, the CDR3 is 15 residues long. Just the 45-base CDR3 DNA is kept, in frame starting at base 1. Trimming removed 0 bases from V and 3 bases from J; the gene matches leave 2 bases unexplained.

This TCR derives from a man aged 50 or older in good health and CMV-seronegative. This chain joins TRBV5-1 to TRBJ1-1, and 10 bases in between align with TRBD1. Input material: PBMCs. The nucleotide sequence reads TGCGCCAGCAGCTTGGGACAGGGGGCCTACACTGAAGCTTTCTTT. Its translation is CASSLGQGAYTEAFF.